This T cell receptor (beta chain) is from a study of blood T cell repertoires in COVID-19. Study in general: Acute and convalescent COVID-19 specimens originated in the United States, Italy and Spain.

V lost 1 base and J lost 9, with 10 bases in between. Germline CDR1 and CDR2: LGHDT and YNNKEL (reference sequence). This CDR3 is built from 13 residues. Here immunoSEQ multiplex PCR was the method, and the copy in TCRdb shows in-frame clones only, minus some. This sample carries under 200,000 clones, about nine tenths of them seen once, and the ten largest clones take approximately 2%. Sequenced input: peripheral blood. This TCR came from a man between 18 and 35 years old with acute or convalescent COVID-19. This chain joins TRBV3-1 (or the pseudogene TRBV3-2) and TRBJ2-1; no definite D call. The CDR3 region has the DNA TGTGCCAGCAGCCAAGGGTCCATAGTTGAGCAGTTCTTC. This codes for CASSQGSIVEQFF.